The clone carrying this T cell receptor beta chain was seen many times. Its target is unknown. The germline gives CDR1 MNHNY, CDR2 SVGAGI (reference sequence). V dropped 5 bases and J dropped 5 bases, with 18 bases sitting between them. The CDR3 has 15 residues. This sample was included in a study of breast tumors, draining lymph nodes, adjacent tissues. Points from the study as a whole: Data only fit, rather than demonstrated, lymph node origin of most tumor T cells. Luminal-like breast cancer showed significantly higher tumor–nontumor repertoire similarity than basal-like. The data were judged consistent with most tumor T cells coming from lymph node and expanding in tumor. Tumor repertoires ranked between lymph nodes and nontumor tissue in diversity, with V and J gene preferences.

The lymph nodes were axillary draining lymph nodes from breast cancer patients. MiXCR was run by TCRdb on the multiplex PCR reads, yielding one entry per CDR3 protein. In the table there are over 200,000 distinct CDR3 sequences, around 34% of which are singletons. The sample consisted of axillary lymph node tissue. This chain connects TRBV6-6 to TRBJ2-5; a weak D match, TRBD2 (6 bases). This TCR came from a female donor with breast cancer. Some clones in this sample may be carry-over from other donors' samples. The CDR3 bases are TGTGCCAGCAGTCGGGACTTCGATTTCTGTGAGACCCAGTACTTC. Translated, it gives CASSRDFDFCETQYF.